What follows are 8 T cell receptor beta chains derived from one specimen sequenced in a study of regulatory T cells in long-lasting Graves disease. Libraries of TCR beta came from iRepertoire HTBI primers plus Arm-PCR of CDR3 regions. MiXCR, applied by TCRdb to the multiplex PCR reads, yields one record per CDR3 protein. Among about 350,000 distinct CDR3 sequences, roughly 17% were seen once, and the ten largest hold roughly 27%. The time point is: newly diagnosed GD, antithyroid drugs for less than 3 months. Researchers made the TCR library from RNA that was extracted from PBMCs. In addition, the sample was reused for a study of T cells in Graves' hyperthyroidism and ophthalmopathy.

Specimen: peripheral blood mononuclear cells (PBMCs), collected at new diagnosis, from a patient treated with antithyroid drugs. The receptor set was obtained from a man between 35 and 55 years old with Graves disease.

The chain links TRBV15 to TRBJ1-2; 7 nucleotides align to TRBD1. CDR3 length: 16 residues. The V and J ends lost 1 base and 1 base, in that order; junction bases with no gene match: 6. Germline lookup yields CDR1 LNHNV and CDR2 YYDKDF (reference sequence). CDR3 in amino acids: CATSRGNRGLNYGYTF. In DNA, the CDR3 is TGTGCCACCAGCAGAGGTAACAGGGGCCTTAACTATGGCTACACCTTC.

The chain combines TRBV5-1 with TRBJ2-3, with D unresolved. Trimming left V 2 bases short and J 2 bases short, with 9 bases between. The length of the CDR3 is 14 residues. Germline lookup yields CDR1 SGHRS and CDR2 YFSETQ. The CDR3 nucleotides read TGCGCCAGCAGCTTACGGACCCTCACAGATACGCAGTATTTT. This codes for CASSLRTLTDTQYF.

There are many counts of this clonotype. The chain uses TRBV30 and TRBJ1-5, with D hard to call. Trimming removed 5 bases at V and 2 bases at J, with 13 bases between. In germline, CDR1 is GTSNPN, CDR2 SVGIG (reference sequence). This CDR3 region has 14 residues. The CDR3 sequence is CAWDSGLGNQPQHF. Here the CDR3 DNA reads TGTGCCTGGGATTCCGGTTTGGGCAATCAGCCCCAGCATTTT.

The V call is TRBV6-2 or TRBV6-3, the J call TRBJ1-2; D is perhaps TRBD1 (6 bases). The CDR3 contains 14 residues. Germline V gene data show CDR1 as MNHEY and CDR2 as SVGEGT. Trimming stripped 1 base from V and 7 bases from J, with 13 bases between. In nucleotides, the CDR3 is TGTGCCAGCAGTTACTACAGGGATGGCGGTGGCTACACCTTC. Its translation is CASSYYRDGGGYTF.

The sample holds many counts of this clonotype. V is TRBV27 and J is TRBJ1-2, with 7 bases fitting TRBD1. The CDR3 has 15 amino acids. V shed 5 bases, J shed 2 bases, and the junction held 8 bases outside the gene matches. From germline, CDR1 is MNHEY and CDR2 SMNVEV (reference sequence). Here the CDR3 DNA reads TGTGCCAGCAGTACATCGACGGGACAGAACTATGGCTACACCTTC. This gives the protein CASSTSTGQNYGYTF.

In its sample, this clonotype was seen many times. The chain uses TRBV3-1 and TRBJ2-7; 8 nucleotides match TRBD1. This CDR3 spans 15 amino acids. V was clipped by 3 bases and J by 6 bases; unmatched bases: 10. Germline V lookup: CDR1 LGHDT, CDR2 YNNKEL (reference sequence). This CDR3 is CASSQRGQGRGEQYF. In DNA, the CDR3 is TGTGCCAGCAGCCAGAGAGGACAGGGAAGGGGCGAGCAGTACTTC.

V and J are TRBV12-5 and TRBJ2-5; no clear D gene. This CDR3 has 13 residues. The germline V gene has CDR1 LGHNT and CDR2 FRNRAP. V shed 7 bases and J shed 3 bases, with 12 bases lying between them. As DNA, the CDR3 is TGTGCTAGTGCCCCGGGCGGTGAAGAGACCCAGTACTTC. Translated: CASAPGGEETQYF.

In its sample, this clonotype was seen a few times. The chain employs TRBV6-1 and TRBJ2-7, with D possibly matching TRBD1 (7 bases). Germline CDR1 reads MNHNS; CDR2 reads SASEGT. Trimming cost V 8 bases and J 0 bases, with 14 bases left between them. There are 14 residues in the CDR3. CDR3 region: CASGEAGGSYEQYF. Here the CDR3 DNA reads TGTGCCAGCGGGGAGGCAGGGGGCTCCTACGAGCAGTACTTC.